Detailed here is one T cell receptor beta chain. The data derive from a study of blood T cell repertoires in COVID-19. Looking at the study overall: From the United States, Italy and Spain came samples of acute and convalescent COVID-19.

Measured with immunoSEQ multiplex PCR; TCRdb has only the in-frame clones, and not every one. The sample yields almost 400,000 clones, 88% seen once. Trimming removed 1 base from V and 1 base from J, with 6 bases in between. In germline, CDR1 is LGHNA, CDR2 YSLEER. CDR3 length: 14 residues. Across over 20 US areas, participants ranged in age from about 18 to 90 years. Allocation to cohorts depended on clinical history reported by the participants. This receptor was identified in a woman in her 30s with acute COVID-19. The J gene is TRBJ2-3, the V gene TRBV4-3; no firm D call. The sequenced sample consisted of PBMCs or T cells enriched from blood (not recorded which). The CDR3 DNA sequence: TGCGCCAGCAGCCAAGGGAGCGGCACAGATACGCAGTATTTT. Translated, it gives CASSQGSGTDTQYF.